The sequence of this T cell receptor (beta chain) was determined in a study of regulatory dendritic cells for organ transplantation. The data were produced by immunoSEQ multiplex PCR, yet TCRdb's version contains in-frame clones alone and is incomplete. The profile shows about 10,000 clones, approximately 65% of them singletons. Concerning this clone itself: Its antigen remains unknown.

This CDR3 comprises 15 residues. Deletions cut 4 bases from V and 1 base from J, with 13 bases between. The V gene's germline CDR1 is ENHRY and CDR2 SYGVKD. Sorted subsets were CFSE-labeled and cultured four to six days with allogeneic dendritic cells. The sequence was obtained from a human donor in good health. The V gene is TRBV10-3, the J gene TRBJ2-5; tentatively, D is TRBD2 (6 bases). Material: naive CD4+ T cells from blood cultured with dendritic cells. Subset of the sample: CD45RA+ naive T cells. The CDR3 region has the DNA TGTGCCATCAGTGGAACGGGACTTTTCCAAGAGACCCAGTACTTC. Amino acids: CAISGTGLFQETQYF.